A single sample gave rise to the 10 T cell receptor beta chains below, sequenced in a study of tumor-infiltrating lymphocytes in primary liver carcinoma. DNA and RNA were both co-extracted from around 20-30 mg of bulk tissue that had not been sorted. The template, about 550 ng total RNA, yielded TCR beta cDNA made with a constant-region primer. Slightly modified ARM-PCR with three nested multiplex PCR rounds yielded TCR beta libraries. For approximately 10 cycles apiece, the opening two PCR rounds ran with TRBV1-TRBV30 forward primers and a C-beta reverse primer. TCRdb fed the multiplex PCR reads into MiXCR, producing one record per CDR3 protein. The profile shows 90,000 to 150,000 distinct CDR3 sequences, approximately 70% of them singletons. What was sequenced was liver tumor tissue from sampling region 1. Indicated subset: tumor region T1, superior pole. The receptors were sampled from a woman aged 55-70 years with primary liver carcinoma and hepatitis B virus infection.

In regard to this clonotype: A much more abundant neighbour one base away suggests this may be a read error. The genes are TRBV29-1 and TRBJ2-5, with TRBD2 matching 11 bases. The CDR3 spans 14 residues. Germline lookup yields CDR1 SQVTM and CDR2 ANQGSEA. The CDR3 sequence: CSVDGTSGQENQYF. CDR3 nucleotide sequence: TGCAGCGTTGATGGGACTAGCGGACAAGAGAACCAGTACTTC.

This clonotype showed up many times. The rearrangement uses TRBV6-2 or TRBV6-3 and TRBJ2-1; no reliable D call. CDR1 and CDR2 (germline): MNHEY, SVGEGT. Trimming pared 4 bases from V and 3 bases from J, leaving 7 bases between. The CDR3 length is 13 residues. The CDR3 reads CASSSGSYNEQFF. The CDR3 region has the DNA TGTGCCAGCAGTTCGGGTAGCTACAATGAGCAGTTCTTC.

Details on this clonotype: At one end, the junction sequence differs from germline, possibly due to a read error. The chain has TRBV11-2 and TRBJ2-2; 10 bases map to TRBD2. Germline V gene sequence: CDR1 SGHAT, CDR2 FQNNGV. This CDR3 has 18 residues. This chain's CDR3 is CVSSTGTSATKNTGELFF. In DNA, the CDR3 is TGTGTCAGCAGCACCGGGACTAGCGCGACGAAGAACACCGGGGAGCTGTTTTTT. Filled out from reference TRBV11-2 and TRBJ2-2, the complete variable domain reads EAGVAQSPRYKIIEKRQSVAFWCNPISGHATLYWYQQILGQGPKLLIQFQNNGVVDDSQLPKDRFSAERLKGVDSTLKIQPAKLEDSAVYLCVSSTGTSATKNTGELFFGEGSRLTVL.

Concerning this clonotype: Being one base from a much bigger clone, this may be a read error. The CDR3 sequence is CASCQTVNTEAFF. The CDR3 DNA sequence: TGCGCCAGCTGCCAGACAGTGAACACTGAAGCTTTCTTT. The gene calls are TRBV4-1 and TRBJ1-1; a weak D match, TRBD1 (5 bases). The germline CDR1 and CDR2 sequences are MGHRA and YSYEKL. This CDR3 is built from 13 residues.

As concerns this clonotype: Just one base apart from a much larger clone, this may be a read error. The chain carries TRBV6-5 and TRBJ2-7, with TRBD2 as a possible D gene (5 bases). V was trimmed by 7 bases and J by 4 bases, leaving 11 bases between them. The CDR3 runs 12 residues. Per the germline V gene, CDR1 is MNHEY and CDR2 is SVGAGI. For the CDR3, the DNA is TGTGCCAGCACGGATCCGGGATACGAGCAGTACTTC. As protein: CASTDPGYEQYF.

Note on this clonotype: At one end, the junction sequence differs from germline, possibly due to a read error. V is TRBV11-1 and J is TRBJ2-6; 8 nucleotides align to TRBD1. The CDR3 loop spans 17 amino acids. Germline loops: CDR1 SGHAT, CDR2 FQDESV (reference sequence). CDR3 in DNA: TGTGCTAGCAGCGCCAGGACAGGGACTCCTGGGGTCAACGTCCTGACTTTC. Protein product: CASSARTGTPGVNVLTF.

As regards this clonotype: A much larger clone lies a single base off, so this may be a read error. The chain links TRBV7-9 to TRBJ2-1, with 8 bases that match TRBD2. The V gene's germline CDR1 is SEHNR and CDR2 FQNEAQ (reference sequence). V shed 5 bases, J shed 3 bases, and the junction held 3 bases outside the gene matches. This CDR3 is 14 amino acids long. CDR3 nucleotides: TGTGCCAGCAGCAGGACTAGCAACTACAATGAGCAGTTCTTC. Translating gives CASSRTSNYNEQFF. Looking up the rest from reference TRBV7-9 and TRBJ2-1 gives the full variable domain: DTGVSQNPRHKITKRGQNVTFRCDPISEHNRLYWYRQTLGQGPEFLTYFQNEAQLEKSRLLSDRFSAERPKGSFSTLEIQRTEQGDSAMYLCASSRTSNYNEQFFGPGTRLTVL.

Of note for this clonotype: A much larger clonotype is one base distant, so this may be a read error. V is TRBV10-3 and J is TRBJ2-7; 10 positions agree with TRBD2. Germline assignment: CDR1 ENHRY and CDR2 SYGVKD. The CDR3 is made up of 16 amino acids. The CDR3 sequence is CAISEPSGGVSYKQYF. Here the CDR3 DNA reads TGTGCCATCAGTGAGCCGAGCGGGGGGGTATCCTACAAGCAGTACTTC.

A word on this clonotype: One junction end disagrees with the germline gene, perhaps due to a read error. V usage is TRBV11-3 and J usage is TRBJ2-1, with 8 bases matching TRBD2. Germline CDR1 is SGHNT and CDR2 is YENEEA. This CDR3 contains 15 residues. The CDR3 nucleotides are TGTGTCAGCAGCCCTCGGGGTAGCGGGAAAAACGAGCAGTTCTTC. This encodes CVSSPRGSGKNEQFF. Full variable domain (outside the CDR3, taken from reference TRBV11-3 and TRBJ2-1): EAGVVQSPRYKIIEKKQPVAFWCNPISGHNTLYWYLQNLGQGPELLIRYENEEAVDDSQLPKDRFSAERLKGVDSTLKIQPAELGDSAVYLCVSSPRGSGKNEQFFGPGTRLTVL.

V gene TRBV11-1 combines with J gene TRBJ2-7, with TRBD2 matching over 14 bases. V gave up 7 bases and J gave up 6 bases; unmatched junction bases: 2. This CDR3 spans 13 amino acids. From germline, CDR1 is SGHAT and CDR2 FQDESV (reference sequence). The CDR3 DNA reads TGTGCCAGCAAAGGACTAGCGGGAGGCGAGCAGTACTTC. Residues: CASKGLAGGEQYF.